What follows are 23 T cell receptor beta chains derived from one specimen sequenced in a study of PD-1 blockade in mismatch repair-deficient tumors (dated by TCRdb to 2015 to 2018). The library came from the immunoSEQ multiplex PCR assay. TCRdb's version of the immuneACCESS table is confined to in-frame rearrangements and falls short of the full clone set. An unresolved V gene accounts for under half of the shortfall where checked; the remainder is of unknown origin. Across this sample there are fewer than 50,000 clones, with more than 75% seen only once. Roughly 23% of the sample belongs to the ten largest clones. The starting material was peripheral blood, obtained 4 weeks after starting pembrolizumab. The receptors derive from an adult with mismatch repair-deficient cancer.

The V and J genes are TRBV5-1 and TRBJ2-2; D is unclear. The CDR3 extends over 15 amino acids. The germline gives CDR1 SGHRS, CDR2 YFSETQ. Trimming removed 4 bases at V and 4 bases at J, with 14 bases between. The chain's CDR3 is CASSLDTIATGELFF. The DNA of the CDR3 is TGCGCCAGCAGCCTTGACACGATCGCCACCGGGGAGCTGTTTTTT.

The chain has TRBV25-1 and TRBJ2-1; 10 bases line up with TRBD1. The V gene's germline CDR1 is MGHDK and CDR2 SYGVNS. This CDR3 comprises 16 residues. V lost 2 bases, J lost 5 bases, and 6 bases stayed unmatched. CDR3 sequence reads: CASSEPGDRGNNEQFF. The CDR3 DNA reads as TGTGCCAGCAGTGAACCGGGGGACAGGGGCAACAATGAGCAGTTCTTC.

DNA of the CDR3: TGTGCCAGCAGCCCAGGGGAAGGAGCTTTCTTT. Its protein product is CASSPGEGAFF. This chain links TRBV7-9 with TRBJ1-1, with a tentative D call TRBD1 (6 bases). V lost 5 bases and J 10 bases, leaving 11 bases between the germline ends. CDR1 and CDR2 (germline): SEHNR, FQNEAQ (reference sequence). The CDR3 totals 11 residues.

V gene TRBV5-4 combines with J gene TRBJ2-5; 14 bases are a match to TRBD2. After removal of 4 bases from V and 4 bases from J, the junction contained 3 bases not matched to a gene. Germline CDR1 and CDR2: SGHNT and YYREEE (reference sequence). CDR3 length: 15 amino acids. The CDR3 coding sequence is TGTGCCAGCAGCGAGACTAGCGGGAGGGGAGAGACCCAGTACTTC. Its translation: CASSETSGRGETQYF.

The chain combines TRBV2 with TRBJ1-4; no reliable D call. The CDR3 is 10 residues long. Germline-derived CDR1 and CDR2 are SNHLY and FYNNEI. V lost 4 bases and J lost 8, with 2 bases in between. This CDR3 is CASSGEKLFF. The CDR3 nucleotides read TGTGCCAGCAGTGGAGAAAAACTGTTTTTT.

This chain joins TRBV4-2 and TRBJ2-5, with TRBD2 identical over 8 bases. Germline CDR1 reads LGHNA; CDR2 reads YNFKEQ. The trim removed 0 bases at V and 0 bases at J, leaving 6 bases unmatched. This CDR3 contains 17 residues. In DNA, the CDR3 is TGTGCCAGCAGCCAAGATCTAGGCGGGAGGTACCAAGAGACCCAGTACTTC. This gives the protein CASSQDLGGRYQETQYF.

This clone appeared a single time. This sequence joins TRBV19 and TRBJ2-5; D is unclear. The CDR3 length is 14 residues. Germline values: CDR1 LNHDA, CDR2 SQIVND (reference sequence). V was shortened by 3 bases and J by 4 bases, with 12 bases between the two germline ends. The CDR3 sequence is CASSIRAERETQYF. Here the CDR3 DNA reads TGTGCCAGTAGTATTAGGGCAGAACGAGAGACCCAGTACTTC.

J is TRBJ2-3 and V is TRBV9; TRBD2 might be the D (6 bases). The CDR3 extends over 15 amino acids. The V end lost 3 bases, the J end lost 3 bases, and 14 bases lay between the germline ends. The germline V gene encodes CDR1 SGDLS and CDR2 YYNGEE. CDR3 in amino acids: CASSEEGVVTDTQYF. The CDR3 nucleotides are TGTGCCAGCAGCGAGGAGGGAGTGGTGACAGATACGCAGTATTTT.

The chain recombines TRBV7-9 with TRBJ2-5; possibly TRBD1 for D (6 bases). This CDR3 is 15 amino acids long. In germline, CDR1 is SEHNR, CDR2 FQNEAQ (reference sequence). Trimming took off 2 bases at V and 4 bases at J, with 14 bases between the two ends. The CDR3 is CASSLSRTGRETQYF. The CDR3 region has the DNA TGTGCCAGCAGCTTATCGCGCACAGGGAGAGAGACCCAGTACTTC.

This chain uses TRBV27 with TRBJ1-1; no definite D call. Germline-derived CDR1 and CDR2 are MNHEY and SMNVEV (reference sequence). Trimming removed 2 bases from V and 1 base from J, with 5 bases in between. The CDR3 spans 13 residues. The CDR3 reads CASSLTRNTEAFF. CDR3 sequence (DNA): TGTGCCAGCAGTTTAACCCGGAACACTGAAGCTTTCTTT.

The DNA for the CDR3 is TGTGCCAGCAGCTTAATACGCCCGGGACAGGGATTGCGGCGGGAGTCCTACAATGAGCAGTTCTTC. It yields the protein CASSLIRPGQGLRRESYNEQFF. The chain uses TRBV7-6 and TRBJ2-1; 9 bases match TRBD1. V lost 2 bases, J lost 1 base, and 21 bases stayed unmatched. This CDR3 region has 22 residues. The germline gives CDR1 SGHVS, CDR2 FNYEAQ.

The chain couples TRBV29-1 to TRBJ2-3; a weak D match, TRBD1 (6 bases). The CDR3 extends over 14 amino acids. Trimming left V 5 bases short and J 3 bases short, with 15 bases between. Germline V gene data show CDR1 as SQVTM and CDR2 as ANQGSEA. CDR3: CSVPRVTGTDTQYF. The CDR3 DNA sequence: TGCAGCGTTCCGCGTGTAACAGGGACAGATACGCAGTATTTT.

This clone has a single count. The J gene is TRBJ2-3, the V gene TRBV4-1, with D possibly TRBD2 on 6 matching bases. The length of the CDR3 is 16 residues. Between the trimmed V and J ends, which lost 1 base and 6 bases, there was a span of 17 bases. Germline V gives CDR1 MGHRA, CDR2 YSYEKL. The chain's CDR3 is CASSQGGTGESDTQYF. CDR3 nucleotides: TGCGCCAGCAGCCAAGGAGGGACGGGGGAGAGCGATACGCAGTATTTT.

The chain is built from TRBV11-3 and TRBJ1-1, with D possibly matching TRBD1 (6 bases). V gave up 5 bases and J gave up 2 bases, with 18 bases separating them. The CDR3 runs to 16 residues. Germline values: CDR1 SGHNT, CDR2 YENEEA. In nucleotides, the CDR3 is TGTGCCAGCAGCCTGTTCCAGGGGATAGGAAACACTGAAGCTTTCTTT. This codes for CASSLFQGIGNTEAFF.

The chain employs TRBV6-6 and TRBJ1-4, with 8 bases identical to TRBD1. This CDR3 spans 16 amino acids. Per germline, CDR1 MNHNY and CDR2 SVGAGI (reference sequence). With V trimmed by 2 bases and J by 7 bases, 9 bases remained unmatched. CDR3 loop: CASSYLTAGGSEKLFF. As DNA, the CDR3 is TGTGCCAGCAGTTACCTCACCGCAGGGGGCTCTGAAAAACTGTTTTTT.

The V and J genes are TRBV18 and TRBJ2-7; D is uncertain. The CDR3 is 14 amino acids. From germline, CDR1 is KGHSH and CDR2 LQKENI. With 0 bases removed from V and 8 bases from J, the gap between germline ends came to 14 bases. The CDR3 sequence: CASSPPGSPLKQYF. As DNA, the CDR3 is TGTGCCAGCTCACCACCGGGATCGCCCTTAAAGCAGTACTTC.

The J gene is TRBJ2-7, the V gene TRBV28; the match to TRBD2 covers 10 bases. Losses at the gene ends were 2 bases for V and 10 bases for J; bases not matched to a gene: 11. This CDR3 has 15 residues. In germline, CDR1 is MDHEN, CDR2 SYDVKM. CDR3 coding DNA: TGTGCCAGCAGTTTAACCCTAGCGGGAGTCGCAGAACAGTACTTC. Its translation: CASSLTLAGVAEQYF. Filled out from reference TRBV28 and TRBJ2-7, the complete variable domain reads DVKVTQSSRYLVKRTGEKVFLECVQDMDHENMFWYRQDPGLGLRLIYFSYDVKMKEKGDIPEGYSVSREKKERFSLILESASTNQTSMYLCASSLTLAGVAEQYFGPGTRLTVT.

The genes are TRBV19 and TRBJ1-3, with D uncertain. The CDR3 is made up of 16 amino acids. CDR1 and CDR2 from the germline V gene are LNHDA and SQIVND (reference sequence). The germline V and J ends were trimmed by 5 bases and 2 bases, with 16 bases remaining between them. Here the CDR3 DNA reads TGTGCCAGTAGTTCATGGACGTCCGCTGCTGGAAACACCATATATTTT. It yields the protein CASSSWTSAAGNTIYF.

This clone has a single count. The chain combines TRBV5-4 with TRBJ1-3; possibly TRBD1 for D (5 bases). V gave up 4 bases and J gave up 0 bases, with 5 bases separating them. The CDR3 length is 13 residues. Germline loops: CDR1 SGHNT, CDR2 YYREEE (reference sequence). As DNA, the CDR3 is TGTGCCAGCAGCCAGGGCTCTGGAAACACCATATATTTT. Translating gives CASSQGSGNTIYF.

The V and J genes are TRBV30 and TRBJ2-1; D is unresolved. V lost 0 bases, J lost 10 bases, and 10 bases lay in between. Germline V CDR1 and CDR2: GTSNPN, SVGIG (reference sequence). The CDR3 length is 12 residues. For the CDR3, the DNA is TGTGCCTGGAGTGTACGGGCTACCGAGCAGTTCTTC. It encodes CAWSVRATEQFF.

The sample holds one count of this clone. The chain is built from TRBV14 and TRBJ1-5; D is ambiguous. CDR1 and CDR2 from the germline V gene are SGHDN and FVKESK. The V end lost 1 base, the J end lost 1 base, and 11 bases lay between the germline ends. The CDR3 loop spans 16 amino acids. CDR3 sequence (DNA): TGTGCCAGCAGCCAAGTGGAGGAGGGCAGCAATCAGCCCCAGCATTTT. Its translation is CASSQVEEGSNQPQHF.

This clone appeared a single time. This chain connects TRBV7-9 to TRBJ2-7; D might be TRBD1 or TRBD2, each matching 5 bases. The length of the CDR3 is 15 residues. The V end lost 1 base, the J end lost 0 bases, and 10 bases lay between the germline ends. From germline, CDR1 is SEHNR and CDR2 FQNEAQ (reference sequence). CDR3 amino acids: CASSLGDPRSYEQYF. In DNA form, the CDR3 reads TGTGCCAGCAGCTTAGGGGACCCGCGCTCCTACGAGCAGTACTTC.

The chain carries TRBV19 and TRBJ2-7, with D possibly being TRBD1 or TRBD2 (5 bases each). V was clipped by 5 bases and J by 2 bases, with 10 bases between them. The CDR3 spans 13 residues. Looked up from germline, CDR1 is LNHDA and CDR2 is SQIVND (reference sequence). The CDR3 DNA reads TGTGCCAGTAGTTGGGGGATCCCCTACGAGCAGTACTTC. Translating it yields CASSWGIPYEQYF.